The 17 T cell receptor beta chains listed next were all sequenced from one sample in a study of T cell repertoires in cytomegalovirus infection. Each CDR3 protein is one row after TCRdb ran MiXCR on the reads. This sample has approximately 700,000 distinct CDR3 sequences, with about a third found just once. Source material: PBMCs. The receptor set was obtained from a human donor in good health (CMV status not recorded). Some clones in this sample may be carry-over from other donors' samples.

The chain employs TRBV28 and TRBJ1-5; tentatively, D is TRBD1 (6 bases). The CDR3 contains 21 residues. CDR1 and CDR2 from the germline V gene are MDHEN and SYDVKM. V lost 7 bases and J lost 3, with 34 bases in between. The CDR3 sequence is CASNPYPIWGGAEFDNQPQHF. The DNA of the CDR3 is TGTGCCAGCAACCCTTATCCGATTTGGGGGGGGGCGGAATTTGACAATCAGCCCCAGCATTTT.

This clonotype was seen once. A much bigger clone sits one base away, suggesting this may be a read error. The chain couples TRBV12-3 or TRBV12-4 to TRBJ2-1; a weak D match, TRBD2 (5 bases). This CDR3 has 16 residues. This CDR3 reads CASSLGGSISYNEQLF. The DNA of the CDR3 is TGTGCCAGCAGTTTAGGAGGGAGTATATCCTACAATGAGCAGTTGTTC.

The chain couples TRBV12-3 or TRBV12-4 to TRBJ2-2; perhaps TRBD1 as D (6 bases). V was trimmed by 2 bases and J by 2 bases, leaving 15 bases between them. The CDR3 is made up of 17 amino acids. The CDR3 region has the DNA TGTGCCAGCAGTTTATCAGGGGTACAGGGTAACACCGGGGAGCTGTTTTTT. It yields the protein CASSLSGVQGNTGELFF.

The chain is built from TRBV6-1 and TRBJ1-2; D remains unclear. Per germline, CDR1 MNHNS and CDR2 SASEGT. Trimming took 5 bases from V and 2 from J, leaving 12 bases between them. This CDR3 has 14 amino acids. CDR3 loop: CASSRPSGNYGYTF. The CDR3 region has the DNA TGTGCCAGCAGTCGCCCGTCCGGGAACTATGGCTACACCTTC.

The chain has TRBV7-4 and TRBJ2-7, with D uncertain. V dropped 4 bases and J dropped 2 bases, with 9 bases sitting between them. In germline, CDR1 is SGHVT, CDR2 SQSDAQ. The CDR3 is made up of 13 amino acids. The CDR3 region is CASSSGEPYEQYF. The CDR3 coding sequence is TGTGCCAGCAGCTCCGGTGAACCCTACGAGCAGTACTTC. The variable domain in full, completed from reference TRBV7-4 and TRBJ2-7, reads GAGVSQSPRYKVAKRGRDVALRCDSISGHVTLYWYRQTLGQGSEVLTYSQSDAQRDKSGRPSGRFSAERPERSVSTLKIQRTEQGDSAVYLCASSSGEPYEQYFGPGTRLTVT.

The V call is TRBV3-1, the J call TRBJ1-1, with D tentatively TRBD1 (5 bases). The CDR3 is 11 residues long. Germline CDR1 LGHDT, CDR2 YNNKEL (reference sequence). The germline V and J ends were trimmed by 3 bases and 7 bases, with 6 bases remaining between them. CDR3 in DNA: TGTGCCAGCAGCCAGACAGATGAAGCTTTCTTT. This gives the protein CASSQTDEAFF.

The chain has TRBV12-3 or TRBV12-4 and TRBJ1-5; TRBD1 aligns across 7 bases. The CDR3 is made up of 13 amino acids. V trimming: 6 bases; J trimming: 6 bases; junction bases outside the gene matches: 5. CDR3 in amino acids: CASRTGRSQPQHF. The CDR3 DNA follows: TGTGCCAGCAGGACAGGGCGCTCTCAGCCCCAGCATTTT.

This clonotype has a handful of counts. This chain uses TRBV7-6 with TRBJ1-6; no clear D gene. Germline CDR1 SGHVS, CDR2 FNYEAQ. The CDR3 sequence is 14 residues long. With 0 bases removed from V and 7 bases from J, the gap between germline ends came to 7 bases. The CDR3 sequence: CASSLAGENSPLHF. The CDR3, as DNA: TGTGCCAGCAGCTTAGCTGGTGAGAATTCACCCCTCCACTTT.

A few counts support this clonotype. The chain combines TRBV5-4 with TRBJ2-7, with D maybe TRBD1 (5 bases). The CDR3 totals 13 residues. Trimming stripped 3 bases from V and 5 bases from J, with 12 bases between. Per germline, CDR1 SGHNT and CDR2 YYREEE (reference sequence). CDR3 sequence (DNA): TGTGCCAGCAGCTGGACAAAGACAGACGAGCAGTACTTC. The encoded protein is CASSWTKTDEQYF. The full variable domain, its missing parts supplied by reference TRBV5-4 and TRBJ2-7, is ETGVTQSPTHLIKTRGQQVTLRCSSQSGHNTVSWYQQALGQGPQFIFQYYREEENGRGNFPPRFSGLQFPNYSSELNVNALELDDSALYLCASSWTKTDEQYFGPGTRLTVT.

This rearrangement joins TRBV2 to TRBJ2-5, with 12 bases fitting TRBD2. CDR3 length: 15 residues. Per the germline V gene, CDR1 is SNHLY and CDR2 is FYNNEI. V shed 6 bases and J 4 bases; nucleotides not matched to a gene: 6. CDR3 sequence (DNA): TGTGCCAGCAGGAGACTAGCGGGGGATGTAGAGACCCAGTACTTC. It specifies CASRRLAGDVETQYF.

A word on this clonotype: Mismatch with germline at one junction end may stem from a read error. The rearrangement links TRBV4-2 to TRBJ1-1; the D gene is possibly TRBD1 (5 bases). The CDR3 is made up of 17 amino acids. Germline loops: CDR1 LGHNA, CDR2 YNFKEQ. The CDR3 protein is CASSQDWGGIKGTKAFF. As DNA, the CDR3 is TGTGCCAGCAGCCAAGATTGGGGGGGAATTAAGGGCACTAAAGCTTTCTTT.

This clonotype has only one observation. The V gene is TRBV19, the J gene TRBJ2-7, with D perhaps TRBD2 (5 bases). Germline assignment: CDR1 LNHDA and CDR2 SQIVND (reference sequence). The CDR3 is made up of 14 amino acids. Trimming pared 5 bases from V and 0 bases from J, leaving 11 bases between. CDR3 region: CASSPGGTSYEQYF. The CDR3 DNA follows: TGTGCCAGTAGTCCAGGAGGTACCTCCTACGAGCAGTACTTC.

For the CDR3, the DNA is TGCGCCAGCAGCCCATCCCCGGGACAGGTCTACAATGAGCAGTTCTTC. This codes for CASSPSPGQVYNEQFF. The chain has TRBV5-1 and TRBJ2-1; 8 bases match TRBD1. The CDR3 covers 16 residues. V shed 4 bases and J 3 bases; nucleotides not matched to a gene: 9. From germline, CDR1 is SGHRS and CDR2 YFSETQ.

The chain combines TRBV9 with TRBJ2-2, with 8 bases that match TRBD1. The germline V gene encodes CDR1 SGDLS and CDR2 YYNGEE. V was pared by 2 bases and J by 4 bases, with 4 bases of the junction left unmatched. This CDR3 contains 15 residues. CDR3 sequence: CASSVTGGFTGELFF. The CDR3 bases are TGTGCCAGCAGCGTCACAGGGGGTTTCACCGGGGAGCTGTTTTTT.

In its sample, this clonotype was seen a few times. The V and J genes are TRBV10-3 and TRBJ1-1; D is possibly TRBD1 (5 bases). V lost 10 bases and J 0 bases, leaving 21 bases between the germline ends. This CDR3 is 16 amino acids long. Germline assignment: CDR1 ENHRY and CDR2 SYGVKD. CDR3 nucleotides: TGTGCCACCACAAAAGGGACTAGGTGGATGAACACTGAAGCTTTCTTT. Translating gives CATTKGTRWMNTEAFF.

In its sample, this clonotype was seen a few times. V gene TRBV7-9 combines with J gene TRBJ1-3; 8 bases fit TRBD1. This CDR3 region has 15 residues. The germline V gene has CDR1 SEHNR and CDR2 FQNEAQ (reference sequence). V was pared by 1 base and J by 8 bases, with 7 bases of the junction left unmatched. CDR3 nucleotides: TGTGCCAGCAGCTTAGGAGGGACAGGCAGTGACACCATATATTTT. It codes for CASSLGGTGSDTIYF. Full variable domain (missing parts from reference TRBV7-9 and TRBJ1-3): DTGVSQNPRHKITKRGQNVTFRCDPISEHNRLYWYRQTLGQGPEFLTYFQNEAQLEKSRLLSDRFSAERPKGSFSTLEIQRTEQGDSAMYLCASSLGGTGSDTIYFGEGSWLTVV.

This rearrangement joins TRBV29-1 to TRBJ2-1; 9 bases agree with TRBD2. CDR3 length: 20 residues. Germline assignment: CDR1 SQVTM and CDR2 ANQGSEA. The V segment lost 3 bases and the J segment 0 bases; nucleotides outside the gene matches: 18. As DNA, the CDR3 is TGCAGCGTTGACGGTTCGAATAGCGGGAGACTTTGGAGCTCCTACAATGAGCAGTTCTTC. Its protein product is CSVDGSNSGRLWSSYNEQFF.